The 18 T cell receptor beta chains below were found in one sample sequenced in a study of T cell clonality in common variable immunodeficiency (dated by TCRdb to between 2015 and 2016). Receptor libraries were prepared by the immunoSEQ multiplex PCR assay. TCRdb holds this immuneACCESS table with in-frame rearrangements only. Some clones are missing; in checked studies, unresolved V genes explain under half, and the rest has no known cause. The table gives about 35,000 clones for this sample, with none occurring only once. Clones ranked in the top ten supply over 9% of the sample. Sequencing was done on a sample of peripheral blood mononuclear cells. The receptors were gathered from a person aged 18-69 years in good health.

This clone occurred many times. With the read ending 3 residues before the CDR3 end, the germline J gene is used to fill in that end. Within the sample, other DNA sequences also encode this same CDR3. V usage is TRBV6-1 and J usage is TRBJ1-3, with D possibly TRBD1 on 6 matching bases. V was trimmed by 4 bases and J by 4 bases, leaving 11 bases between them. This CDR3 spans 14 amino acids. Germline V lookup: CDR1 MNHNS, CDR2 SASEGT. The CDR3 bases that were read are TGTGCCAGCAGTGTCCTCAGGGGAGGAAACACC. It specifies CASSVLRGGNT. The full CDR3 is CASSVLRGGNTIYF.

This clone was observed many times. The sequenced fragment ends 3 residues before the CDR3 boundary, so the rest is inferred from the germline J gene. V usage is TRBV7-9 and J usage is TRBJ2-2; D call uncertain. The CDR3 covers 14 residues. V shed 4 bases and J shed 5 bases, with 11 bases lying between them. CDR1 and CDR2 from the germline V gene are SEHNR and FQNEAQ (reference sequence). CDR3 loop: CASSSSQETGELFF. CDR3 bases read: TGTGCCAGCAGCTCCAGTCAGGAGACCGGGGAG. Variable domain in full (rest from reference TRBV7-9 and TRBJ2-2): DTGVSQNPRHKITKRGQNVTFRCDPISEHNRLYWYRQTLGQGPEFLTYFQNEAQLEKSRLLSDRFSAERPKGSFSTLEIQRTEQGDSAMYLCASSSSQETGELFFGEGSRLTVL.

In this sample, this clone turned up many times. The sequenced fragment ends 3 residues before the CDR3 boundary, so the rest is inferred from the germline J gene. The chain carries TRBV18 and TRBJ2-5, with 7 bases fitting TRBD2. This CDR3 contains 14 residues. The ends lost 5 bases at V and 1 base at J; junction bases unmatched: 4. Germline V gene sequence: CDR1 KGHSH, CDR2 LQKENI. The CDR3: CASSGRGSQETQYF. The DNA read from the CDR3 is TGTGCCAGCTCAGGGAGGGGTTCCCAAGAGACC.

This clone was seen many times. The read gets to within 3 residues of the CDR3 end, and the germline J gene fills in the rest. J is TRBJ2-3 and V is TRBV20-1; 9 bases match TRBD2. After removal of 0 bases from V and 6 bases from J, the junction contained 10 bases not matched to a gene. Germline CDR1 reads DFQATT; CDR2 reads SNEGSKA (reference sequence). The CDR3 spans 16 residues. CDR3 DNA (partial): TGCAGTGCTAGAGATCTGGCTAGCGGGAATATGGATACG. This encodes CSARDLASGNMDT. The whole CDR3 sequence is CSARDLASGNMDTQYF.

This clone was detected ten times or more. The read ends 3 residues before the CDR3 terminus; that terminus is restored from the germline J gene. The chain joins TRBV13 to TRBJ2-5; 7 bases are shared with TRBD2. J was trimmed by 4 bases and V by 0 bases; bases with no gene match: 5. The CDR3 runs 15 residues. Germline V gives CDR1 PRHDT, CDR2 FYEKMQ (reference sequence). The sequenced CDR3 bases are TGTGCCAGCAGCTTAGGGCGGGGGAAGGGAGAGACC. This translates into CASSLGRGKGET. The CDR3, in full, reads CASSLGRGKGETQYF.

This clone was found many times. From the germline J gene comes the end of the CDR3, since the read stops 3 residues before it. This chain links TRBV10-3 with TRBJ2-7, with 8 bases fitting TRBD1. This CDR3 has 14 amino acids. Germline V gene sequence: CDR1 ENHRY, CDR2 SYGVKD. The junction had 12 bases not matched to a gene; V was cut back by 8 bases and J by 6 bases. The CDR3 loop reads CAIGSGQGFSEQYF. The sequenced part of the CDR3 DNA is TGTGCCATCGGGTCCGGACAGGGTTTTAGCGAG.

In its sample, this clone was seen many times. CDR3 bases read: TGCGCCAGCAGCCAAGATGTGGGGGGGGTTATTGGTGGTGGC. Protein product: CASSQDVGGVIGGG. The full CDR3 sequence reads CASSQDVGGVIGGGYTF. The rearrangement joins TRBV4-1 to TRBJ1-2; a weak D match, TRBD1 (5 bases). The read falls 3 residues short of the CDR3 end, and the missing part is taken from the germline J gene. Trimming cost V 0 bases and J 7 bases, with 21 bases left between them. There are 17 residues in the CDR3. Germline CDR1 reads MGHRA; CDR2 reads YSYEKL.

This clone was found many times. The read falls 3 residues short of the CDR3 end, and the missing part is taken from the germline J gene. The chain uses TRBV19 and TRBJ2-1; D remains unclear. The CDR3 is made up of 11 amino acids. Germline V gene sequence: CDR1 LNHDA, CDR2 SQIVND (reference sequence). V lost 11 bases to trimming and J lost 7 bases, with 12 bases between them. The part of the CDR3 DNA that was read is TGTGCCTCCAAAGAAGGGAATGAG. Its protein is CASKEGNE. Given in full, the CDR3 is CASKEGNEQFF.

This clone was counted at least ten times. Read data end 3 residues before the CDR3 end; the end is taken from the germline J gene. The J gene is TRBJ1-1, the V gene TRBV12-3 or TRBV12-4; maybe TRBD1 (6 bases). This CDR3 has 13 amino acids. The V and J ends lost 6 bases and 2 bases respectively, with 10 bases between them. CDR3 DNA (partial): TGTGCCAGCAGGTTGACAGGAAACACTGAA. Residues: CASRLTGNTE. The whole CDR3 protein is CASRLTGNTEAFF.

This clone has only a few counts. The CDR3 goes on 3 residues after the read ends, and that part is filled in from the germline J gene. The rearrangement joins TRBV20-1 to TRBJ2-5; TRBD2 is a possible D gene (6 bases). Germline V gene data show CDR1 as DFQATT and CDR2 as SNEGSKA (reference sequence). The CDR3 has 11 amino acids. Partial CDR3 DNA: TGCGGTCTAGCTCGGGGGGAGACC. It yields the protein CGLARGET. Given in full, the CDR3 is CGLARGETQYF.

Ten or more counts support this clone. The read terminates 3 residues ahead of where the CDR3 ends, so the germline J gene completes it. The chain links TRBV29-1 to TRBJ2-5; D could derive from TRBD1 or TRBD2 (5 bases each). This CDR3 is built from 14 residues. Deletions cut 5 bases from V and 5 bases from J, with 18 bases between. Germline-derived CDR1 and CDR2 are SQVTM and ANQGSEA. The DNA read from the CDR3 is TGCAGCGTTTTAGGGGCCACCGAGGGGGAGACC. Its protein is CSVLGATEGET. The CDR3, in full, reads CSVLGATEGETQYF.

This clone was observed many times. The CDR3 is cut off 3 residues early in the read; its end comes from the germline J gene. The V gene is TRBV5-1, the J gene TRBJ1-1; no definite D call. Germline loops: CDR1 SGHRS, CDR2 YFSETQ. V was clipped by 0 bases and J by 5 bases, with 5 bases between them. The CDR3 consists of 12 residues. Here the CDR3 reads CASSLGQTEAFF. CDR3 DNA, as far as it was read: TGCGCCAGCAGCTTGGGACAAACTGAA.

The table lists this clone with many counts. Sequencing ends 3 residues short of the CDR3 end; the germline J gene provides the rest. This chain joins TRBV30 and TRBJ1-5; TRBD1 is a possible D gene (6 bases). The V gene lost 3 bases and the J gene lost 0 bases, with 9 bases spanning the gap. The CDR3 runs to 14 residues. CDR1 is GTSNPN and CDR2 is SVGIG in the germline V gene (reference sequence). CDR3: CAWRGASSNQPQHF. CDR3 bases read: TGTGCCTGGAGGGGGGCCAGTAGCAATCAGCCC.

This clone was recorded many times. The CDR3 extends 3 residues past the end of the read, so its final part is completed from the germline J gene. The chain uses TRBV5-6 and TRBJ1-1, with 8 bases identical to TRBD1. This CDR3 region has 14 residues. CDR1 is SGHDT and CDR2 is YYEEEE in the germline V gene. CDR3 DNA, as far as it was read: TGTGCCAGCAGCTTGGTGGTGGGACAGGAAAAA. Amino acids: CASSLVVGQEK. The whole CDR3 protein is CASSLVVGQEKAFF.

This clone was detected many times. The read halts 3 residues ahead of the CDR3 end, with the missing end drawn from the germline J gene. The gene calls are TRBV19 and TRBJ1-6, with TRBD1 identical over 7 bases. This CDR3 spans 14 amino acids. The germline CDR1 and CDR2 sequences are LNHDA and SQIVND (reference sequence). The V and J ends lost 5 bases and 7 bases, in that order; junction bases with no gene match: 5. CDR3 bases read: TGTGCCAGTAGTTTCCAGGGGGTGAATTCACCC. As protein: CASSFQGVNSP. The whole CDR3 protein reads CASSFQGVNSPLHF. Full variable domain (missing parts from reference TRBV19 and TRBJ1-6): DGGITQSPKYLFRKEGQNVTLSCEQNLNHDAMYWYRQDPGQGLRLIYYSQIVNDFQKGDIAEGYSVSREKKESFPLTVTSAQKNPTAFYLCASSFQGVNSPLHFGNGTRLTVT.

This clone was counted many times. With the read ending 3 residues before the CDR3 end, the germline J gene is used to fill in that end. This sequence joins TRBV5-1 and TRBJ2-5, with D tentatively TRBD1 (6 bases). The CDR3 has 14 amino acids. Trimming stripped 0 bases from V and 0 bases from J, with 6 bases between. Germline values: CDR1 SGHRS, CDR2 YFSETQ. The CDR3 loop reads CASSLGTDQETQYF. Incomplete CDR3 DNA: TGCGCCAGCAGCTTGGGGACAGACCAAGAGACC. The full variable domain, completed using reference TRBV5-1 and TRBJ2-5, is KAGVTQTPRYLIKTRGQQVTLSCSPISGHRSVSWYQQTPGQGLQFLFEYFSETQRNKGNFPGRFSGRQFSNSRSEMNVSTLELGDSALYLCASSLGTDQETQYFGPGTRLLVL.

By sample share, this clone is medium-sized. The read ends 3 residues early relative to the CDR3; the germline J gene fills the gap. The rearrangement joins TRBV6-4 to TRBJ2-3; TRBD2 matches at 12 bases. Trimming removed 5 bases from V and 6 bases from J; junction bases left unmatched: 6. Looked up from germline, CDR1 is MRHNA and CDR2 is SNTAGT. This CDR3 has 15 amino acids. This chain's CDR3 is CASSQLAGGEDTQYF. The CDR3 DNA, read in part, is TGTGCCAGCAGTCAACTAGCGGGAGGCGAGGATACG.

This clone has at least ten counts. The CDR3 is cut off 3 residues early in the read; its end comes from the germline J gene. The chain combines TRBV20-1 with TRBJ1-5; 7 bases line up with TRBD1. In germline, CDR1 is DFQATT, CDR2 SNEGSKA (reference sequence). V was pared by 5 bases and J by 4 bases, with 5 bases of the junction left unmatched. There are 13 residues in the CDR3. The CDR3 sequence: CSASTGANQPQHF. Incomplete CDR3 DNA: TGCAGTGCTTCCACAGGGGCGAATCAGCCC.